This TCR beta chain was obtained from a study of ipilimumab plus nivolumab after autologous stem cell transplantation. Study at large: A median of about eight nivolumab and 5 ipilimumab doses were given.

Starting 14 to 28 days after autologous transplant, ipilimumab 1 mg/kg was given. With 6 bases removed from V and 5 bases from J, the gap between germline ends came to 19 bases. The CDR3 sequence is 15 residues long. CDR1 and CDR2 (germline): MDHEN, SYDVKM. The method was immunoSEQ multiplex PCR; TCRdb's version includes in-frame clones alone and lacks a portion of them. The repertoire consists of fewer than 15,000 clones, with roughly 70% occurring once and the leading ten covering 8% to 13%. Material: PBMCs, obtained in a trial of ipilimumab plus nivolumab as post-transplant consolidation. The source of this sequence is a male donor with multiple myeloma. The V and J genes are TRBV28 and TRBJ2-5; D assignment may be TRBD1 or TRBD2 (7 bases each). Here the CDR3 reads CASSPPQGGRETQYF. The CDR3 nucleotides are TGTGCCAGCAGCCCGCCGCAGGGGGGGAGGGAGACCCAGTACTTC.